This T cell receptor beta chain was documented in a study of blood T cell repertoires in COVID-19. Background on the study: PBMCs, B-cell-depleted T cells, or T cells were the source of the cDNA or gDNA that made up the material.

This clone was detected once. Those enrolled, adults aged 18 to 89 years, came from around 24 US areas. Two negative PCRs, clearance, or symptom resolution characterized the recovered Cohort 3 donors. CDR1 is SGHTA, CDR2 FQGTGA, per germline. V was pared by 5 bases and J by 4 bases, with 11 bases of the junction left unmatched. The CDR3 totals 16 residues. As processed by the authors: For nucleated cells, counts were estimated from reference gene primer amplification. Here immunoSEQ multiplex PCR was the method, and the copy in TCRdb shows in-frame clones only, minus some. D and trimming come from the DNA, and the V and J calls and clone size come from that table. The sample lists just under 250,000 clones; around 89% were seen once.

The clonotype originates from a woman aged 25-40 years who had recovered from COVID-19. Sequenced sample: PBMCs or T cells enriched from blood (not recorded which). The chain uses TRBV7-3 and TRBJ1-2; 9 nucleotides match TRBD1. CDR3 protein: CASSLTGTGISYGYTF. The CDR3 DNA is TGTGCCAGCAGCCTCACCGGGACAGGGATAAGCTATGGCTACACCTTC. Full variable domain (missing parts from reference TRBV7-3 and TRBJ1-2): GAGVSQTPSNKVTEKGKYVELRCDPISGHTALYWYRQSLGQGPEFLIYFQGTGAADDSGLPNDRFFAVRPEGSVSTLKIQRTERGDSAVYLCASSLTGTGISYGYTFGSGTRLTVV.